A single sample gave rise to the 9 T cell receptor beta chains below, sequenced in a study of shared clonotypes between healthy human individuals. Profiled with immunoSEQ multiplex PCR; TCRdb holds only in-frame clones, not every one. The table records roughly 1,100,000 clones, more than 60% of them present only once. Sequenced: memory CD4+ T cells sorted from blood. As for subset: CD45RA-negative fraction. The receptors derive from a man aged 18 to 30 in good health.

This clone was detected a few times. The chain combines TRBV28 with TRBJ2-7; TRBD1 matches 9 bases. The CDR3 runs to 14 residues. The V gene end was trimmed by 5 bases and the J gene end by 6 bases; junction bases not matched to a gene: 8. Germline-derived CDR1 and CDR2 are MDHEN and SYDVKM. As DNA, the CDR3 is TGTGCCAGCAGTAAGGGACAGGGTGGGTCCGAGCAGTACTTC. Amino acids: CASSKGQGGSEQYF. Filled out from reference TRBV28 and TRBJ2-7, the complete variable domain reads DVKVTQSSRYLVKRTGEKVFLECVQDMDHENMFWYRQDPGLGLRLIYFSYDVKMKEKGDIPEGYSVSREKKERFSLILESASTNQTSMYLCASSKGQGGSEQYFGPGTRLTVT.

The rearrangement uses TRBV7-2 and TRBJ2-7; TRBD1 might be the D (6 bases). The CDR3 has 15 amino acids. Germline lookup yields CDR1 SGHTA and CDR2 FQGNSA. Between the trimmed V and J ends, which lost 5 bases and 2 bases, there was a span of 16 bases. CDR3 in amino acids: CASSVTLDSAYEQYF. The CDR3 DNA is TGTGCCAGCAGCGTCACATTGGACAGTGCCTACGAGCAGTACTTC.

The CDR3 coding sequence is TGTGCCAGCAGAAATGGGATGGGGAGCACAGATACGCAGTATTTT. Protein: CASRNGMGSTDTQYF. This chain joins TRBV7-2 and TRBJ2-3; D uncertain. The ends were cut back, 6 bases at V and 0 bases at J, with 13 bases in the middle. The CDR3 consists of 15 residues. Germline CDR1 SGHTA, CDR2 FQGNSA.

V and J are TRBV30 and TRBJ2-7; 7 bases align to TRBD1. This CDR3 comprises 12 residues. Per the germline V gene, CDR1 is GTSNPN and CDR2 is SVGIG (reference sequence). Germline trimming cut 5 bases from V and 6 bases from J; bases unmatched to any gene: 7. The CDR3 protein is CAWRDSGFEQYF. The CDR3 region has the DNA TGTGCCTGGCGGGACAGCGGCTTCGAGCAGTACTTC.

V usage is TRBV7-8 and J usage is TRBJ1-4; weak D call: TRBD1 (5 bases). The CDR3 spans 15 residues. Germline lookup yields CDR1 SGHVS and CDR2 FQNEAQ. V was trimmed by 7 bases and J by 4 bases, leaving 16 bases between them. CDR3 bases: TGTGCCAGCAAAGCTTCGTACAGGAGTAATGAAAAACTGTTTTTT. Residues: CASKASYRSNEKLFF.

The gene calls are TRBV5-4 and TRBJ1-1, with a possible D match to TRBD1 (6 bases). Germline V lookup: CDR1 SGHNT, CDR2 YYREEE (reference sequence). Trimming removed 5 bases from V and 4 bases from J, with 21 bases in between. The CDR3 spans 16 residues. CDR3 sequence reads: CASRAPFAQGPTEAFF. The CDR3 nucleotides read TGTGCCAGCAGAGCGCCCTTTGCACAGGGCCCCACTGAAGCTTTCTTT.

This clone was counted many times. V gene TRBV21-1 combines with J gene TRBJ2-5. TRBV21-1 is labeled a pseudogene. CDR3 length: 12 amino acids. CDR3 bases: TGTGCCACTCCGAGGGGCCAAGAGACCCAGTACTTC. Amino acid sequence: CATPRGQETQYF.

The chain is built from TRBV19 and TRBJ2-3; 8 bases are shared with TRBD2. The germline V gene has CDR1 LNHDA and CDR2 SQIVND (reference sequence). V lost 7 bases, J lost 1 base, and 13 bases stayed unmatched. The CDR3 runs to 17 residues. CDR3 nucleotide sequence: TGTGCCAGTACCCGAGGGACAACTAGCGGTGGCACAGATACGCAGTATTTT. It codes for CASTRGTTSGGTDTQYF.

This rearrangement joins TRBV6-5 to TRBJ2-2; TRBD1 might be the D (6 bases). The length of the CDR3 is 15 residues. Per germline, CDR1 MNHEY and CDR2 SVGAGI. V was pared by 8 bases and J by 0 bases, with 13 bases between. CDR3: CASQRQATNTGELFF. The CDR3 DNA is TGTGCCAGCCAAAGACAGGCTACGAACACCGGGGAGCTGTTTTTT.